This T cell receptor beta chain was obtained from a study of blood T cell repertoires in COVID-19. Turning to the study itself: COVID-19 samples collected from the United States, Italy and Spain covered acute and convalescent phases.

Study processing details: Scientists estimated how many nucleated cells there were by amplifying reference gene primers. Data came from immunoSEQ multiplex PCR; TCRdb stores just in-frame clones and leaves some out. That table supplies the V and J calls and clone size; D and trimming were determined from the DNA. The sample records approximately 13,000 clones, roughly 73% being singletons. The CDR3 runs 14 residues. After removal of 0 bases from V and 8 bases from J, the junction contained 6 bases not matched to a gene. Per the germline V gene, CDR1 is ENHRY and CDR2 is SYGVKD. A single count supports this clone.

The specimen was peripheral blood. The gene calls are TRBV10-3 and TRBJ1-2, with 7 bases matching TRBD1. This sequence originates from a boy between 2 and 10 years old with active or convalescent COVID-19. The CDR3 coding sequence is TGTGCCATCAGTGAGTCGAGTACAGGGGCCGGCTACACCTTC. Translating gives CAISESSTGAGYTF.